Listed below are T cell receptor beta chains from one sample, sequenced in a study of blood T cells in healthy people across ages. TCRdb itself ran the 5' RACE reads through MiXCR, one entry per CDR3 protein. The repertoire consists of about 640,000 distinct CDR3 sequences, with around three fifths occurring once and the leading ten covering 30% to 45%. Sequenced sample: blood. Receptors originate from a man in his 60s in good health. CDR3s include the opening cysteine and the closing phenylalanine or tryptophan. The order of the fields is J gene, V gene, D gene, CDR3 protein. The D gene is left open where the match is weak.

J: TRBJ2-1
V: TRBV4-2
D: TRBD2
CDR3: CASSQGGAGGPLDEQFF

J: TRBJ2-1
V: TRBV12-3/TRBV12-4
D: .
CDR3: CASSFINGEQFF

J: TRBJ2-5
V: TRBV10-3
D: .
CDR3: CAISDSGASGTQYF

J: TRBJ1-1
V: TRBV3-1
D: TRBD1
CDR3: CASTWGQGNTEAFF

J: TRBJ2-1
V: TRBV5-1
D: TRBD2
CDR3: CASSPRLAASSYNEQFF

J: TRBJ2-7
V: TRBV6-2/TRBV6-3
D: TRBD2
CDR3: CASSYAPTSGGSQRLYEQYF

J: TRBJ1-2
V: TRBV9
D: TRBD1
CDR3: CASSARTGGVGYTF

J: TRBJ1-4
V: TRBV4-1
D: .
CDR3: CASSQYLGENEKLFF

J: TRBJ2-5
V: TRBV20-1
D: .
CDR3: CSARGGSGQETQYF

J: TRBJ2-3
V: TRBV29-1
D: .
CDR3: CSVGVGSSDTQYF

J: TRBJ2-1
V: TRBV28
D: TRBD2
CDR3: CASSLPPGLAGQDEQFF

J: .
V: TRBV6-2/TRBV6-3
D: TRBD1
CDR3: CASETGDGYEQYF

J: TRBJ1-2
V: TRBV3-1
D: .
CDR3: CASSQDGRGGYTF

J: .
V: TRBV5-1
D: TRBD2
CDR3: CASSSGREGYYEQYF

J: TRBJ2-3
V: TRBV9
D: TRBD2
CDR3: CASSVRTSGRTDTQYF

J: TRBJ2-1
V: TRBV2
D: TRBD2
CDR3: CASTSGYNEQFF

J: TRBJ1-1
V: TRBV7-3
D: TRBD1
CDR3: CTSSLTGGTEAFF